The rows below give T cell receptor beta chains drawn from one sample of a study of blood T cell repertoires in COVID-19. Profiling relied on immunoSEQ multiplex PCR, and the TCRdb table lists in-frame clones only, not all of them. The sample records under 200,000 clones, 60% to 80% being singletons. Sequenced material: peripheral blood. These receptors were collected from a man aged 65 to 85 with acute or convalescent COVID-19. Each CDR3 is given with its conserved first and last residue. The D gene is left open where the match is weak. Size values are once, few and many counts, or a class for expanded clones, and some rows have none.

CDR3 protein	CDR3 DNA	J gene	V gene	D gene	clone size
CASSPDRLYGYTF	TGTGCCAGCAGCCCCGACAGGCTATATGGCTACACCTTC	TRBJ1-2	TRBV6-5	-	-
CASSRGGTGNYGYTF	TGTGCCAGCAGCAGGGGAGGGACAGGGAACTATGGCTACACCTTC	TRBJ1-2	TRBV28	TRBD1	-
CASSLGTGRTETQYF	TGTGCCAGCAGCTTGGGTACAGGGAGAACGGAGACCCAGTACTTC	TRBJ2-5	TRBV5-4	-	-
CASSSRQGAYGGELFF	TGTGCCAGCAGTTCGCGACAGGGGGCTTATGGCGGGGAGCTGTTTTTT	TRBJ2-2	TRBV28	TRBD1	-
CASSSRGTNEKLFF	TGTGCCAGCAGCTCCAGAGGAACTAATGAAAAACTGTTTTTT	TRBJ1-4	TRBV5-4	-	-
CASSPSAGASTEAFF	TGTGCCAGCAGCCCCTCTGCAGGGGCGAGCACTGAAGCTTTCTTT	TRBJ1-1	TRBV4-2	-	-
CASSPPGTSRTDTQYF	TGTGCCAGCTCACCACCTGGGACTAGCCGCACAGATACGCAGTATTTT	TRBJ2-3	TRBV18	TRBD2	-
CASSLFGGQETQYF	TGTGCCAGCAGCCTTTTCGGGGGTCAAGAGACCCAGTACTTC	TRBJ2-5	TRBV11-2	-	-
CASSFDGAQPQHF	TGTGCCAGCAGCTTTGATGGGGCTCAGCCCCAGCATTTT	TRBJ1-5	TRBV7-9	-	-
CASSPRQDDPPYGYTF	TGCGCCAGCAGCCCCAGACAGGACGATCCTCCCTATGGCTACACCTTC	TRBJ1-2	TRBV4-1	-	-
CAWRDSQETQYF	TGTGCCTGGAGGGACAGCCAAGAGACCCAGTACTTC	TRBJ2-5	TRBV30	-	-
CASSGVRSTTEAFF	TGTGCCAGCAGCGGAGTCCGGTCAACAACTGAAGCTTTCTTT	TRBJ1-1	TRBV5-5	-	-
CASSLAGDREAFF	TGCGCCAGCAGCTTGGCTGGGGACAGGGAAGCTTTCTTT	TRBJ1-1	TRBV5-1	TRBD1	-
CASSKGCGGAGGEGFLYEQYF	TGTGCCAGCAGCAAAGGTTGTGGGGGGGCAGGGGGCGAGGGGTTCTTGTACGAGCAGTACTTC	TRBJ2-7	TRBV21-1	-	-
CSVTKTGSGTEAFF	TGCAGCGTTACAAAAACAGGGTCGGGCACTGAAGCTTTCTTT	TRBJ1-1	TRBV29-1	-	-
CASSQDRTGGGAFF	TGTGCCAGCAGCCAAGACAGGACAGGAGGTGGGGCTTTCTTT	TRBJ1-1	TRBV3-1/TRBV3-2	TRBD1	few
CASYGSSPGGNTIYF	TGTGCCAGCTACGGGAGCAGCCCGGGGGGAAACACCATATATTTT	TRBJ1-3	TRBV6-6	-	-
CASLGVGEKLFF	TGTGCCAGCTTAGGAGTCGGTGAAAAACTGTTTTTT	TRBJ1-4	TRBV7-9	-	once
CAWSVIRTGGNYGYTF	TGTGCCTGGAGTGTAATTCGGACAGGGGGGAACTATGGCTACACCTTC	TRBJ1-2	TRBV30	TRBD1	-
CASSEGSAGNLGYTF	TGTGCCAGCAGTGAAGGGAGCGCAGGGAATCTGGGCTACACCTTC	TRBJ1-2	TRBV6-1	-	-
CASSLPNNEQFF	TGTGCCAGCAGTCTCCCTAACAATGAGCAGTTCTTC	TRBJ2-1	TRBV28	-	-
CASSPGGGIGLGEQYF	TGTGCCAGCAGCCCGGGAGGGGGGATAGGCCTTGGGGAGCAGTACTTC	TRBJ2-7	TRBV7-2	TRBD2	few
CASSPRTGEVGEQYF	TGTGCCAGCTCACCAAGGACGGGAGAAGTGGGGGAGCAGTACTTC	TRBJ2-7	TRBV18	-	-
CASSPGGYGYTF	TGCGCCAGCAGCCCAGGGGGCTATGGCTACACCTTC	TRBJ1-2	TRBV5-1	TRBD1	-